The rows below give T cell receptor beta chains drawn from one sample of a study of T cell responses to AZD1222 COVID-19 vaccine. Clones were sequenced by immunoSEQ multiplex PCR, and TCRdb holds only the in-frame ones, with some missing. The table lists more than 90,000 clones, more than 75% of them singletons. This specimen consisted of peripheral blood, obtained on day 0 of AZD1222 vaccination. The receptors derive from an adult in good health. The CDR3 runs from the conserved cysteine through the conserved F or W. The D gene is left open where the match is weak. Size is stated for part of the rows, as once, few or many counts, or as a class when the clone is expanded.

size,J,D,V,CDR3,DNA
NA,TRBJ1-2,NA,TRBV27,CASRPDERVFYGYTF,TGTGCCAGCAGGCCCGACGAGAGAGTCTTCTATGGCTACACCTTC
once,TRBJ2-1,TRBD1,TRBV5-4,CASSQQTGDNEQFF,TGTGCCAGCAGCCAACAAACAGGGGACAATGAGCAGTTCTTC
NA,TRBJ1-5,NA,TRBV9,CASSDGGGGPQHF,TGTGCCAGCAGCGACGGCGGCGGTGGGCCCCAGCATTTT
NA,TRBJ1-2,NA,TRBV2,CASSGPQQGSNYGYTF,TGTGCCAGCAGTGGGCCCCAACAGGGTTCTAACTATGGCTACACCTTC
NA,TRBJ1-1,TRBD1,TRBV29-1,CSVSQGETEAFF,TGCAGCGTGTCCCAGGGGGAAACTGAAGCTTTCTTT
NA,TRBJ2-7,TRBD1,TRBV4-2,CASSQGTGQGWYEQYF,TGTGCCAGCAGCCAAGGGACCGGACAGGGGTGGTACGAGCAGTACTTC
NA,TRBJ1-3,NA,TRBV30,CAWRLKALNTIYF,TGTGCCTGGAGACTCAAGGCGTTAAACACCATATATTTT
NA,TRBJ2-7,NA,TRBV10-3,CAIRQQAHSYEQYF,TGTGCCATCAGACAACAGGCCCACTCCTACGAGCAGTACTTC
once,TRBJ1-2,TRBD1,TRBV5-1,CASSLVQGGTWNGYTF,TGCGCCAGCAGCTTGGTCCAGGGGGGGACATGGAATGGCTACACCTTC
NA,TRBJ1-5,NA,TRBV24-1,CATSDKRGNQPQHF,TGTGCCACCAGTGATAAGAGGGGCAATCAGCCCCAGCATTTT
medium-sized,TRBJ1-2,TRBD1,TRBV9,CASCHGDSAANYGYTF,TGTGCCAGCTGCCACGGGGACAGCGCAGCTAACTATGGCTACACCTTC
few,TRBJ2-7,NA,TRBV6-5,CASRQPRGRIYEQYF,TGTGCCAGCAGGCAACCCAGGGGGAGGATATACGAGCAGTACTTC
NA,TRBJ2-7,NA,TRBV6-5,CASSRSGAFSYEQYF,TGTGCCAGCAGCCGTTCAGGGGCGTTCTCCTACGAGCAGTACTTC
NA,TRBJ2-2,NA,TRBV27,CASSSVGAGELFF,TGTGCCAGCAGTTCTGTGGGGGCCGGGGAGCTGTTTTTT
NA,TRBJ1-5,TRBD1,TRBV12-5,CASGLGTGRNQPQHF,TGTGCTAGTGGTTTGGGGACAGGGAGGAATCAGCCCCAGCATTTT
few,TRBJ2-1,TRBD2,TRBV11-2,CAALASGTNEQFF,TGTGCCGCTTTGGCTAGCGGTACTAATGAGCAGTTCTTC
NA,TRBJ2-5,NA,TRBV7-9,CASTPPRGLYQETQYF,TGTGCCAGCACCCCGCCTCGCGGGTTGTACCAAGAGACCCAGTACTTC